One and the same sample provided the 8 T cell receptor beta chains below, sequenced in a study of HIV-infected patients and healthy controls. All unsorted peripheral T cells were captured because whole blood was used without fractionation. cDNA was made from approximately 0.55 ug RNA using alpha and beta constant primers. Using multiplexing indices, alpha and beta chain libraries were generated apart by chain-specific third strand synthesis. From the 5' RACE reads, TCRdb called clonotypes with MiXCR, one entry per CDR3 protein. The repertoire holds about 7,600 distinct CDR3 sequences, with roughly 10% as singletons. This specimen was blood, taken before antiretroviral therapy. The receptors were sampled from an adult with HIV infection.

V gene TRBV5-5 combines with J gene TRBJ2-5; possible D gene TRBD2, 6 bases. This CDR3 is 16 amino acids long. With 2 bases removed from V and 2 bases from J, the gap between germline ends came to 16 bases. Germline V gene lookup returns CDR1 SGHKS and CDR2 YYEKEE (reference sequence). CDR3 in DNA: TGTGCCAGCAGCTTATCTCCCTGGGGGGTTCAAGAGACCCAGTACTTC. Protein sequence: CASSLSPWGVQETQYF.

This clonotype was seen ten or more times. The genes are TRBV18 and TRBJ1-2; 7 bases line up with TRBD1. This CDR3 region has 14 residues. Germline V CDR1 and CDR2: KGHSH, LQKENI. V shed 5 bases, J shed 5 bases, and the junction held 8 bases outside the gene matches. CDR3 coding DNA: TGTGCCAGCTCATCCGCGACAGGGCCATATGGCTACACCTTC. Translating it yields CASSSATGPYGYTF.

There are many counts of this clonotype. CDR3 coding DNA: TGTGCCAGTAGCCCCGAAGGGAGAAGCTATGGCTACACCTTC. Translating it yields CASSPEGRSYGYTF. The genes are TRBV19 and TRBJ1-2; no reliable D call. Trimming removed 6 bases at V and 4 bases at J, with 15 bases between. In germline, CDR1 is LNHDA, CDR2 SQIVND (reference sequence). The CDR3 totals 14 residues.

The table lists this clonotype with many counts. The J gene is TRBJ2-7, the V gene TRBV28; D is undetermined. CDR1 and CDR2 (germline): MDHEN, SYDVKM. CDR3 size: 13 residues. V gave up 6 bases and J gave up 0 bases, with 9 bases separating them. The CDR3 DNA reads TGTGCCAGCAGGCAGGCCGACTCCTACGAGCAGTACTTC. Its translation: CASRQADSYEQYF.

The chain recombines TRBV5-8 with TRBJ1-1, with D maybe TRBD1 (5 bases). This CDR3 contains 15 residues. Trimming left V 4 bases short and J 2 bases short, with 15 bases between. In germline, CDR1 is SGHTS, CDR2 YDEGEE. CDR3 coding DNA: TGTGCCAGCAGCCTCCCGGGGGAAGGTAACACTGAAGCTTTCTTT. The encoded protein is CASSLPGEGNTEAFF.

The table lists this clonotype with many counts. The chain is built from TRBV7-9 and TRBJ2-7; D possibly corresponds to TRBD2 (6 bases). Deletions cut 5 bases from V and 2 bases from J, with 13 bases between. The CDR3 length is 14 residues. Germline V gene data show CDR1 as SEHNR and CDR2 as FQNEAQ (reference sequence). The CDR3 bases are TGTGCCAGCAGCCCTATTGGGGGGACCTACGAGCAGTACTTC. Its protein product is CASSPIGGTYEQYF.

By its share, this clonotype is medium-sized. V and J are TRBV6-5 and TRBJ1-5, with D possibly being TRBD1 (5 bases). The CDR3 is 15 residues long. V was clipped by 2 bases and J by 5 bases, with 13 bases between them. The germline V gene has CDR1 MNHEY and CDR2 SVGAGI. Written as DNA, the CDR3 is TGTGCCAGCAGTTACAATGGGGGTAGGGATCAGCCCCAGCATTTT. As protein: CASSYNGGRDQPQHF.

This clonotype appeared many times. The V call is TRBV14, the J call TRBJ2-3, with D unresolved. V dropped 8 bases and J dropped 2 bases, with 5 bases sitting between them. This CDR3 has 11 amino acids. The germline V gene has CDR1 SGHDN and CDR2 FVKESK. The CDR3 region is CASGFTDTQYF. The CDR3 DNA reads as TGTGCCAGCGGCTTCACAGATACGCAGTATTTT.